The rows below give T cell receptor beta chains drawn from one sample of a study of PD-1 blockade in classical Hodgkin lymphoma. Here immunoSEQ multiplex PCR was the method, and the copy in TCRdb shows in-frame clones only, minus some. The data hold fewer than 100,000 clones, with roughly 92% observed a single time. This material consisted of peripheral blood mononuclear cells (PBMCs), taken at baseline. These receptors all stem from a human donor with classical Hodgkin lymphoma. Both conserved end residues are part of each CDR3. A D gene is named only where the DNA matches it firmly. The size of a clone is reported for some rows only, either as once, few or many, or as a class for expanded clones.

cdr3_aa | cdr3_nt | d_call | j_call | clone_size | v_call
CATSRDSGGGAQQFF | TGTGCCACCAGCAGAGATTCAGGCGGGGGGGCCCAGCAGTTCTTC | TRBD2 | TRBJ2-1 | NA | TRBV15
CASSPTTGGGQPQHF | TGTGCCAGCAGCCCTACGACAGGGGGCGGTCAGCCCCAGCATTTT | TRBD1 | TRBJ1-5 | NA | TRBV5-5
CASSGELQETQYF | TGCGCCAGCAGCGGGGAGCTGCAAGAGACCCAGTACTTC | NA | TRBJ2-5 | NA | TRBV10-1
CASSIRPDGAGELFF | TGTGCCAGTAGTATAAGGCCAGACGGGGCCGGGGAGCTGTTTTTT | NA | TRBJ2-2 | NA | TRBV19
CASSIVSGISPLHF | TGTGCCAGTAGTATAGTCTCCGGGATCTCCCCCCTCCACTTT | NA | TRBJ1-6 | NA | TRBV19
CASTRQGRNTEAFF | TGTGCCAGCACTCGACAGGGGCGGAACACTGAAGCTTTCTTT | TRBD1 | TRBJ1-1 | NA | TRBV7-9
CASSSLRQGNEKLFF | TGTGCCAGCAGTTCATTACGACAGGGGAATGAAAAACTGTTTTTT | TRBD1 | TRBJ1-4 | NA | TRBV28
CASSVDYNEQFF | TGTGCCAGCAGCGTAGACTACAATGAGCAGTTCTTC | NA | TRBJ2-1 | once | TRBV9
CASNYRGLANYGYTF | TGTGCCAGTAACTACAGGGGCTTAGCTAACTATGGCTACACCTTC | TRBD1 | TRBJ1-2 | few | TRBV19
CASSSKRGSSYNEQFF | TGTGCCAGTAGTAGTAAGCGGGGGAGCTCCTACAATGAGCAGTTCTTC | TRBD2 | TRBJ2-1 | NA | TRBV19
CASSYSPHFHNEQFF | TGTGCCAGCAGTTACTCCCCACACTTCCACAATGAGCAGTTCTTC | NA | TRBJ2-1 | NA | TRBV6-5
CAWSVVQGANVLTF | TGTGCCTGGAGTGTCGTACAGGGGGCCAACGTCCTGACTTTC | NA | TRBJ2-6 | NA | TRBV30
CASTPRGGYPGYTF | TGTGCCAGCACCCCCAGGGGGGGGTACCCTGGCTACACCTTC | TRBD1 | TRBJ1-2 | NA | TRBV27
CASSDSTYEQYF | TGTGCCAGCAGTGACAGTACCTACGAGCAGTACTTC | NA | TRBJ2-7 | NA | TRBV27
CASSLEDPGTVQSEQYF | TGCGCCAGCAGCCTTGAAGACCCCGGGACAGTGCAAAGCGAGCAGTACTTC | TRBD1 | TRBJ2-7 | NA | TRBV4-1
CAWSVGPTRYTF | TGTGCCTGGAGTGTCGGTCCGACCCGCTACACCTTC | NA | TRBJ1-2 | NA | TRBV30
CASSEYRVTGELFF | TGTGCCAGCAGTGAATACAGGGTAACCGGGGAGCTGTTTTTT | NA | TRBJ2-2 | NA | TRBV6-1
CASSPQDRSFFNIQYF | TGTGCCAGCAGCCCCCAGGACAGGTCGTTTTTTAACATTCAGTACTTC | TRBD1 | TRBJ2-4 | once | TRBV14
CASRLTPFRREEVYEQYF | TGTGCCAGCAGGCTCACACCCTTCCGGCGGGAGGAAGTCTACGAGCAGTACTTC | TRBD2 | TRBJ2-7 | NA | TRBV28
CASSPTPIKLAGSYEQYF | TGTGCCAGCTCACCTACACCGATTAAACTAGCGGGTTCCTACGAGCAGTACTTC | TRBD2 | TRBJ2-7 | NA | TRBV18
CASSYSDRHTGELFF | TGTGCCAGCAGTTATTCCGACAGGCACACCGGGGAGCTGTTTTTT | NA | TRBJ2-2 | NA | TRBV6-6
CASSLERWLAGGEQYF | TGCGCCAGCAGCTTGGAAAGATGGCTAGCGGGGGGCGAGCAGTACTTC | TRBD2 | TRBJ2-7 | NA | TRBV5-1
CASSVGQGQPQHF | TGTGCCAGCAGCGTAGGGCAGGGTCAGCCCCAGCATTTT | NA | TRBJ1-5 | NA | TRBV9
CASSEGQTYGYTF | TGCGCCAGCAGTGAAGGACAGACCTATGGCTACACCTTC | NA | TRBJ1-2 | NA | TRBV10-1
CASSAINRDTEAFF | TGCGCCAGCAGTGCTATAAACCGGGACACTGAAGCTTTCTTT | NA | TRBJ1-1 | NA | TRBV10-2
CASSFPLAGGDQETQYF | TGTGCCAGCAGTTTTCCGCTAGCGGGAGGAGACCAAGAGACCCAGTACTTC | TRBD2 | TRBJ2-5 | NA | TRBV28
CASSIGPATKETQYF | TGTGCCAGTAGTATCGGTCCTGCGACCAAGGAGACCCAGTACTTC | NA | TRBJ2-5 | NA | TRBV19
CASSYSTGGLTYEQYF | TGTGCCAGCAGTTACTCGACAGGGGGATTGACCTACGAGCAGTACTTC | TRBD1 | TRBJ2-7 | NA | TRBV6-6
CASSSTWANGQFF | TGTGCCAGCAGCTCCACTTGGGCGAACGGGCAGTTCTTC | NA | TRBJ2-1 | NA | TRBV5-4